This passage covers 4 T cell receptor beta chains from one sample sequenced in a study of technical replicates of blood from several donors. TCRdb's table, derived via immunoSEQ multiplex PCR, lists solely in-frame clones and lacks some. This table has tens of thousands of clones, 95% to 98% appearing once. Input material: T cells isolated from PBMCs. Receptors originate from a human donor in good health.

The V call is TRBV29-1, the J call TRBJ2-1; no firm D call. V lost 8 bases, J lost 6 bases, and 14 bases lay in between. Germline V gene data show CDR1 as SQVTM and CDR2 as ANQGSEA. CDR3 size: 12 residues. This chain's CDR3 is CSTAYGLNEQFF. The CDR3 nucleotides read TGCAGCACAGCATACGGCCTCAATGAGCAGTTCTTC.

V gene TRBV9 combines with J gene TRBJ2-5; TRBD1 matches at 8 bases. CDR3 length: 15 residues. Trimming took 0 bases from V and 4 from J; bases not matched to a gene: 5. Germline-derived CDR1 and CDR2 are SGDLS and YYNGEE. The CDR3 loop is CASSVDGQGGETQYF. As DNA, the CDR3 is TGTGCCAGCAGCGTAGACGGACAGGGTGGAGAGACCCAGTACTTC. Looking up the rest from reference TRBV9 and TRBJ2-5 gives the full variable domain: DSGVTQTPKHLITATGQRVTLRCSPRSGDLSVYWYQQSLDQGLQFLIQYYNGEERAKGNILERFSAQQFPDLHSELNLSSLELGDSALYFCASSVDGQGGETQYFGPGTRLLVL.

This rearrangement joins TRBV5-1 to TRBJ2-7, with unresolved D. V was clipped by 0 bases and J by 0 bases, with 7 bases between them. Germline loops: CDR1 SGHRS, CDR2 YFSETQ. This CDR3 spans 14 amino acids. The DNA for the CDR3 is TGCGCCAGCAGCTTGGACGGAGTCTCCTACGAGCAGTACTTC. Its translation is CASSLDGVSYEQYF.

V and J are TRBV19 and TRBJ1-5; D is undetermined. This CDR3 region has 17 residues. V lost 6 bases to trimming and J lost 4 bases, with 22 bases between them. From germline, CDR1 is LNHDA and CDR2 SQIVND (reference sequence). Written as DNA, the CDR3 is TGTGCCAGTAGCCTCCTGCAGGTGGACTATTTAAATCAGCCCCAGCATTTT. This codes for CASSLLQVDYLNQPQHF.